The 9 T cell receptor beta chains below all came from one sample that was sequenced in a study of blood T cell repertoires in COVID-19. Clones were read by immunoSEQ multiplex PCR, and TCRdb kept only the in-frame ones, dropping some. The data hold under 350,000 clones, with more than 75% observed a single time. The sample comprised PBMCs or T cells enriched from blood (not recorded which). These receptors originate from a woman between 18 and 29 years old who had recovered from COVID-19.

The genes are TRBV4-3 and TRBJ1-5, with 8 bases identical to TRBD1. Germline CDR1 and CDR2: LGHNA and YSLEER. V lost 1 base, J lost 9 bases, and 8 bases stayed unmatched. The CDR3 covers 15 residues. Written as DNA, the CDR3 is TGCGCCAGCAGCCAAGGGACAGGGACTTTTCGGCCCCAGCATTTT. This codes for CASSQGTGTFRPQHF.

The chain employs TRBV7-2 and TRBJ1-4, with 8 bases aligning to TRBD1. CDR3 length: 14 amino acids. CDR1 SGHTA and CDR2 FQGNSA come from the germline V gene. Germline trimming cut 5 bases from V and 8 bases from J; bases unmatched to any gene: 7. The CDR3 reads CASSTTGVEEKLFF. DNA for the CDR3: TGTGCCAGCAGCACGACAGGGGTTGAGGAAAAACTGTTTTTT. Drawing the rest from reference TRBV7-2 and TRBJ1-4, the complete variable domain is GAGVSQSPSNKVTEKGKDVELRCDPISGHTALYWYRQSLGQGLEFLIYFQGNSAPDKSGLPSDRFSAERTGGSVSTLTIQRTQQEDSAVYLCASSTTGVEEKLFFGSGTQLSVL.

The V gene is TRBV10-3, the J gene TRBJ2-7, with 7 positions matching TRBD1. V was clipped by 10 bases and J by 3 bases; unmatched bases: 12. The germline gives CDR1 ENHRY, CDR2 SYGVKD. The CDR3 spans 14 residues. The CDR3 sequence: CATTNPGQNYEQYF. As DNA, the CDR3 is TGTGCCACCACTAATCCGGGACAGAACTACGAGCAGTACTTC.

J is TRBJ2-7 and V is TRBV4-1; TRBD1 might be the D (6 bases). Germline CDR1 and CDR2: MGHRA and YSYEKL. CDR3 length: 12 amino acids. The V end lost 1 base, the J end lost 7 bases, and 8 bases lay between the germline ends. The CDR3 here is CASSQGRGEQYF. CDR3 DNA: TGCGCCAGCAGCCAAGGAAGGGGGGAGCAGTACTTC.

The chain employs TRBV12-3 or TRBV12-4 and TRBJ2-7; 7 bases agree with TRBD1. The junction had 1 base not matched to a gene; V was cut back by 2 bases and J by 3 bases. CDR3 length equals 13 residues. CDR3 residues: CASSLPGGYEQYF. DNA of the CDR3: TGTGCCAGCAGTTTACCAGGGGGCTACGAGCAGTACTTC.

The CDR3 here is CASSTRQEGYEQYF. The CDR3 DNA is TGTGCCAGCAGTACCCGACAAGAGGGCTACGAGCAGTACTTC. This chain uses TRBV27 with TRBJ2-7, with a weak D call TRBD2 (5 bases). The CDR3 runs to 14 residues. CDR1 MNHEY and CDR2 SMNVEV come from the germline V gene (reference sequence). The ends were cut back, 5 bases at V and 3 bases at J, with 14 bases in the middle.

The sample holds one count of this clone. V gene TRBV9 combines with J gene TRBJ1-1; D possibly corresponds to TRBD1 (5 bases). The CDR3 runs to 16 residues. V lost 0 bases and J lost 6, with 18 bases in between. Germline CDR1 and CDR2: SGDLS and YYNGEE. CDR3 loop: CASSVVQAGTLAEAFF. In nucleotides, the CDR3 is TGTGCCAGCAGCGTAGTCCAGGCAGGGACTTTGGCTGAAGCTTTCTTT.

The chain links TRBV7-6 to TRBJ2-1, with D possibly matching TRBD2 (6 bases). The CDR3 runs to 13 residues. Per germline, CDR1 SGHVS and CDR2 FNYEAQ. Trimming took 6 bases from V and 0 from J, leaving 6 bases between them. CDR3 nucleotides: TGTGCCAGCAGGCGGGACTCCTACAATGAGCAGTTCTTC. It encodes CASRRDSYNEQFF.

The chain recombines TRBV2 with TRBJ1-4; 9 bases are shared with TRBD1. The V gene end was trimmed by 5 bases and the J gene end by 7 bases; junction bases not matched to a gene: 11. The CDR3 spans 16 residues. Germline CDR1 is SNHLY and CDR2 is FYNNEI. The CDR3 loop reads CASSQEHTGGFEKLFF. The CDR3 region has the DNA TGTGCCAGCAGTCAAGAACATACAGGGGGCTTTGAAAAACTGTTTTTT.